The 21 T cell receptor beta chains given below trace back to one sample, sequenced in a study of T cells in Graves' hyperthyroidism and ophthalmopathy. Amplification yielded TCR beta CDR3 regions, with RNA transcripts as the source. RT-PCR in the first round (using the HTBI primer set) targeted the TCR CDR3. From the multiplex PCR reads, TCRdb called clonotypes with MiXCR, one entry per CDR3 protein. The sample lists roughly 500,000 distinct CDR3 sequences; approximately 44% were seen once. Specimen: peripheral blood or thyroid tissue (not recorded which). The receptors originated from an adult woman with Graves' disease, either hyperthyroidism or ophthalmopathy (not recorded which).

The chain combines TRBV7-8 with TRBJ2-5; perhaps TRBD2 as D (6 bases). The CDR3 spans 15 residues. Germline V gene lookup returns CDR1 SGHVS and CDR2 FQNEAQ. V was cut by 6 bases and J by 7 bases, with 21 bases left in between. CDR3 in amino acids: CASSFRHPGTGTQYF. CDR3 bases: TGTGCCAGCAGTTTTCGTCATCCGGGGACTGGGACCCAGTACTTC. The variable domain in full, completed from reference TRBV7-8 and TRBJ2-5, reads GAGVSQSPRYKVAKRGQDVALRCDPISGHVSLFWYQQALGQGPEFLTYFQNEAQLDKSGLPSDRFFAERPEGSVSTLKIQRTQQEDSAVYLCASSFRHPGTGTQYFGPGTRLLVL.

V gene TRBV7-8 combines with J gene TRBJ2-5; 9 bases map to TRBD2. The CDR3 loop spans 18 amino acids. Trimming took 5 bases from V and 5 from J; bases not matched to a gene: 18. Germline V gene lookup returns CDR1 SGHVS and CDR2 FQNEAQ. This CDR3 is CASSKNTIGLAMGETQYF. DNA for the CDR3: TGTGCCAGCAGCAAAAACACGATAGGACTAGCGATGGGGGAGACCCAGTACTTC.

On this clonotype: A much more abundant neighbour one base away suggests this may be a read error. The V and J genes are TRBV2 and TRBJ2-5, with D perhaps matching TRBD1 (6 bases). The germline V gene has CDR1 SNHLY and CDR2 FYNNEI. There are 12 residues in the CDR3. The germline V and J ends were trimmed by 9 bases and 9 bases, with 17 bases remaining between them. CDR3 coding DNA: TGTGCCAGACGAACAGGGCAGGAGGCCCAGTACTTC. Its protein is CARRTGQEAQYF.

This clonotype has at least ten counts. The chain carries TRBV7-9 and TRBJ1-4; perhaps TRBD1 as D (5 bases). Per the germline V gene, CDR1 is SEHNR and CDR2 is FQNEAQ (reference sequence). The CDR3 extends over 15 amino acids. The V and J ends lost 5 bases and 5 bases respectively, with 15 bases between them. The chain's CDR3 is CASSPGGWGNEKLFF. As DNA, the CDR3 is TGTGCCAGCAGCCCCGGAGGTTGGGGGAATGAAAAACTGTTTTTT.

This clonotype was counted many times. V is TRBV7-9 and J is TRBJ1-5, with D possibly TRBD1 on 5 matching bases. The germline V gene has CDR1 SEHNR and CDR2 FQNEAQ (reference sequence). The ends were cut back, 3 bases at V and 7 bases at J, with 10 bases in the middle. This CDR3 is built from 13 residues. CDR3 DNA sequence: TGTGCCAGCAGCTTGGTCGGGGCACAGCCCCAGCATTTT. The encoded protein is CASSLVGAQPQHF. The full variable domain, with the rest looked up from reference TRBV7-9 and TRBJ1-5, is DTGVSQNPRHKITKRGQNVTFRCDPISEHNRLYWYRQTLGQGPEFLTYFQNEAQLEKSRLLSDRFSAERPKGSFSTLEIQRTEQGDSAMYLCASSLVGAQPQHFGDGTRLSIL.

With respect to this clonotype: A read error may explain this, as a much larger clone is one base away. This chain uses TRBV10-3 with TRBJ1-2; D uncertain. Germline-derived CDR1 and CDR2 are ENHRY and SYGVKD. The CDR3 totals 13 residues. In DNA, the CDR3 is TGTGCCACCAGTGAGTCGGAAGACTATGGCTACACCTTC. Encoded protein: CATSESEDYGYTF.

This chain uses TRBV2 with TRBJ2-7; D perhaps matches TRBD2 (5 bases). The CDR3 runs to 12 residues. Germline V gene lookup returns CDR1 SNHLY and CDR2 FYNNEI. V dropped 6 bases and J dropped 6 bases, with 12 bases sitting between them. The CDR3: CASRSDSGEQYF. Written as DNA, the CDR3 is TGTGCCAGCAGGTCGGACTCGGGCGAGCAGTACTTC.

The chain carries TRBV25-1 and TRBJ2-1, with 10 bases that match TRBD2. The CDR3 spans 16 residues. CDR1 is MGHDK and CDR2 is SYGVNS in the germline V gene. The V gene end was trimmed by 6 bases and the J gene end by 8 bases; junction bases not matched to a gene: 13. CDR3 loop: CASSASGSLGGDEQFF. The CDR3, as DNA: TGTGCCAGCAGCGCTAGCGGGAGTCTGGGGGGTGATGAGCAGTTCTTC. Drawing the rest from reference TRBV25-1 and TRBJ2-1, the complete variable domain is EADIYQTPRYLVIGTGKKITLECSQTMGHDKMYWYQQDPGMELHLIHYSYGVNSTEKGDLSSESTVSRIRTEHFPLTLESARPSHTSQYLCASSASGSLGGDEQFFGPGTRLTVL.

The sample holds many counts of this clonotype. The chain couples TRBV5-5 to TRBJ1-5; TRBD1 matches 9 bases. The CDR3 spans 15 residues. V lost 5 bases to trimming and J lost 5 bases; unmatched junction nucleotides: 8. The germline CDR1 and CDR2 sequences are SGHKS and YYEKEE (reference sequence). CDR3 sequence reads: CASSSTDRGDQPQHF. CDR3 sequence (DNA): TGTGCCAGCAGTTCAACCGACAGGGGGGATCAGCCCCAGCATTTT.

About this clonotype itself: Here the CDR3 omits its conserved ending phenylalanine or tryptophan, so a read error is the likely source. As DNA, the CDR3 is TGCGCCAGCAGCCTGGGATTTAACTATGGCTACACCCTC. This translates into CASSLGFNYGYTL. The chain uses TRBV5-1 and TRBJ1-2; D is uncertain. Germline values: CDR1 SGHRS, CDR2 YFSETQ. Trimming removed 4 bases from V and 1 base from J, with 8 bases in between. CDR3 size: 13 residues.

This clonotype was counted only a few times. The rearrangement links TRBV20-1 to TRBJ1-1, with unresolved D. Germline-derived CDR1 and CDR2 are DFQATT and SNEGSKA (reference sequence). CDR3 size: 13 residues. V lost 3 bases and J 0 bases, leaving 8 bases between the germline ends. The CDR3 here is CSARTQMNTEAFF. The CDR3 bases are TGCAGTGCTAGGACACAAATGAACACTGAAGCTTTCTTT.

This clonotype was counted many times. This chain links TRBV13 with TRBJ2-7; TRBD1 aligns across 8 bases. This CDR3 spans 14 amino acids. CDR1 is PRHDT and CDR2 is FYEKMQ in the germline V gene (reference sequence). V shed 5 bases, J shed 6 bases, and the junction held 9 bases outside the gene matches. CDR3 loop: CASSPDRGKGEQYF. The CDR3 DNA is TGTGCCAGCAGCCCAGACAGGGGAAAGGGCGAGCAGTACTTC.

At least ten counts were recorded for this clonotype. The chain has TRBV3-1 and TRBJ1-1; a weak D match, TRBD1 (5 bases). V was shortened by 4 bases and J by 4 bases, with 16 bases between the two germline ends. Germline V gene lookup returns CDR1 LGHDT and CDR2 YNNKEL (reference sequence). This CDR3 is 15 amino acids long. As DNA, the CDR3 is TGTGCCAGCAGCCTAGGGGAGGCGGTTGGCACTGAAGCTTTCTTT. Its protein product is CASSLGEAVGTEAFF.

The chain employs TRBV29-1 and TRBJ2-7, with TRBD2 identical over 9 bases. The CDR3 runs 14 residues. V shed 3 bases, J shed 0 bases, and the junction held 3 bases outside the gene matches. Germline V gene lookup returns CDR1 SQVTM and CDR2 ANQGSEA. This CDR3 is CSVDVSGSSYEQYF. In DNA, the CDR3 is TGCAGCGTTGATGTTAGCGGGAGCTCCTACGAGCAGTACTTC.

The chain has TRBV19 and TRBJ2-6; D might be TRBD1 (6 bases). This CDR3 comprises 15 residues. V lost 5 bases and J 0 bases, leaving 8 bases between the germline ends. The germline V gene has CDR1 LNHDA and CDR2 SQIVND (reference sequence). This CDR3 is CASSQQGSGANVLTF. The CDR3 DNA reads as TGTGCCAGTAGTCAACAGGGCTCTGGGGCCAACGTCCTGACTTTC.

The chain couples TRBV9 to TRBJ2-7, with TRBD1 matching over 9 bases. CDR1 and CDR2 from the germline V gene are SGDLS and YYNGEE. The junction had 3 bases not matched to a gene; V was cut back by 0 bases and J by 2 bases. CDR3 length: 15 amino acids. The DNA for the CDR3 is TGTGCCAGCAGCGTAGGGGGACAGGGTACCTACGAGCAGTACTTC. Translation gives CASSVGGQGTYEQYF. The whole variable domain, remainder taken from reference TRBV9 and TRBJ2-7, is DSGVTQTPKHLITATGQRVTLRCSPRSGDLSVYWYQQSLDQGLQFLIQYYNGEERAKGNILERFSAQQFPDLHSELNLSSLELGDSALYFCASSVGGQGTYEQYFGPGTRLTVT.

Of note for this clonotype: It may be a read error: a sequence one base away is much more abundant. Likely a read error: the CDR3 ends without its conserved phenylalanine or tryptophan. The V gene is TRBV6-1, the J gene TRBJ1-1; no definite D call. Germline V gene sequence: CDR1 MNHNS, CDR2 SASEGT. Trimming took 8 bases from V and 4 from J, leaving 14 bases between them. CDR3 length: 13 amino acids. The CDR3 region has the DNA TGTGCCAGCGAACACCCCCGGGGCACTGAAGCTTTCTCT. This gives the protein CASEHPRGTEAFS.

The V call is TRBV7-9, the J call TRBJ1-1, with D tentatively TRBD1 (5 bases). Germline V gives CDR1 SEHNR, CDR2 FQNEAQ (reference sequence). V lost 7 bases to trimming and J lost 6 bases, with 21 bases between them. The CDR3 has 15 amino acids. The DNA of the CDR3 is TGTGCCAGCATCAACTTGGGGGGGGGTATGGCTGAAGCTTTCTTT. This gives the protein CASINLGGGMAEAFF.

A remark on this clonotype: The conserved final phenylalanine or tryptophan is absent from the CDR3, which likely points to a read error. No DNA is shown, since the ends of the CDR3 on it are uncertain; the CDR3 is the one TCRdb lists. The chain carries TRBV7-8 and TRBJ2-7; the table's D gene call, TRBD1, was not cross checked with the DNA. The CDR3 contains 10 residues when both ends are counted. Germline V gene sequence: CDR1 SGHVS, CDR2 FQNEAQ. CDR3 protein: CASSLARGGH.

V and J are TRBV20-1 and TRBJ1-5; no firm D call. Germline lookup yields CDR1 DFQATT and CDR2 SNEGSKA (reference sequence). The CDR3 sequence is 12 residues long. Trimming cost V 6 bases and J 0 bases, with 6 bases left between them. The CDR3 spells CSAMYSNQPQHF. The CDR3 DNA sequence: TGCAGTGCGATGTATAGCAATCAGCCCCAGCATTTT.

J is TRBJ1-4 and V is TRBV7-2, with D possibly TRBD1 on 6 matching bases. From germline, CDR1 is SGHTA and CDR2 FQGNSA. V lost 1 base, J lost 8 bases, and 11 bases lay in between. The CDR3 covers 14 residues. The CDR3 loop reads CASSLGGGREKLFF. The CDR3 DNA sequence: TGTGCCAGCAGCTTAGGAGGGGGACGGGAAAAACTGTTTTTT.